This T cell receptor (beta chain) was recovered during a study of blood T cell repertoires in COVID-19. At the level of the study: Italy, Spain and the United States were the sources of the convalescent and acute COVID-19 samples.

There are 11 residues in the CDR3. V lost 6 bases to trimming and J lost 1 base, with 6 bases between them. In germline, CDR1 is GTSNPN, CDR2 SVGIG (reference sequence). The method was immunoSEQ multiplex PCR; TCRdb's version includes in-frame clones alone and lacks a portion of them. The sample lists 250,000 or so clones, approximately 81% occurring once. The chain uses TRBV30 and TRBJ1-2, with D perhaps TRBD1 (5 bases). The TCR comes from a woman aged 50 to 60 who had been exposed to COVID-19. Input material: PBMCs or T cells enriched from blood (not recorded which). The CDR3 is CACDSNYGYTF. CDR3 in DNA: TGTGCCTGCGACAGTAACTATGGCTACACCTTC.